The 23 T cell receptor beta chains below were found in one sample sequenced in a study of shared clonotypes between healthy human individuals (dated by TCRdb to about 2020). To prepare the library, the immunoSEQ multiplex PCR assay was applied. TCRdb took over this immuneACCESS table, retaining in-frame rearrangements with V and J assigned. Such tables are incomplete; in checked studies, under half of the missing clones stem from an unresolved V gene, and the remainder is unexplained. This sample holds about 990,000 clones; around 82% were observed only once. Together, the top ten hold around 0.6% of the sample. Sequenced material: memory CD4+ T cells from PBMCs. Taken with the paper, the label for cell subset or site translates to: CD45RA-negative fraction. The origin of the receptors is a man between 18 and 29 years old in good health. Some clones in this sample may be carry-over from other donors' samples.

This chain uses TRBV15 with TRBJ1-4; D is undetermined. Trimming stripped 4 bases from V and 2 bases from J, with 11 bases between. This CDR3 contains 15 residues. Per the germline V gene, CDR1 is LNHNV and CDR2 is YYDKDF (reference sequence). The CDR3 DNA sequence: TGTGCCACCAGCAACCGTACACCGACTAATGAAAAACTGTTTTTT. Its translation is CATSNRTPTNEKLFF. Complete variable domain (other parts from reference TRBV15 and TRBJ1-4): DAMVIQNPRYQVTQFGKPVTLSCSQTLNHNVMYWYQQKSSQAPKLLFHYYDKDFNNEADTPDNFQSRRPNTSFCFLDIRSPGLGDTAMYLCATSNRTPTNEKLFFGSGTQLSVL.

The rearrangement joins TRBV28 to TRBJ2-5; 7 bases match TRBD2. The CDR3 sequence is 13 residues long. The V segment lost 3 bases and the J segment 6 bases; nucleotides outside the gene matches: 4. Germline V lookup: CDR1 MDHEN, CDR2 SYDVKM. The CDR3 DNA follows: TGTGCCAGCAGTTTGAGGGAGGGCAAGACCCAGTACTTC. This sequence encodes CASSLREGKTQYF. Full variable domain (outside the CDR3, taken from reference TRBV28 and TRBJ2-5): DVKVTQSSRYLVKRTGEKVFLECVQDMDHENMFWYRQDPGLGLRLIYFSYDVKMKEKGDIPEGYSVSREKKERFSLILESASTNQTSMYLCASSLREGKTQYFGPGTRLLVL.

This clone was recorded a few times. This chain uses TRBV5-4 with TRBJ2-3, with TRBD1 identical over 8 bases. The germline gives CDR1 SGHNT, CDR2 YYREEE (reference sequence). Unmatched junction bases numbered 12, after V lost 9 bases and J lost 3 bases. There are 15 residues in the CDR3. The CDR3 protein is CATRDRSRETDTQYF. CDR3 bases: TGTGCCACCCGGGACAGGTCTCGGGAGACAGATACGCAGTATTTT.

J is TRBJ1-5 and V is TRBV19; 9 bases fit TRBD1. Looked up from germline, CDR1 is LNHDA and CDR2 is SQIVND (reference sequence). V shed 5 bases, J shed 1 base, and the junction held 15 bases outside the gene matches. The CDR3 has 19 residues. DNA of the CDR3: TGTGCCAGTAGTCTCGGACCGGGACAGGGATTTTTGAGCAATCAGCCCCAGCATTTT. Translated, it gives CASSLGPGQGFLSNQPQHF. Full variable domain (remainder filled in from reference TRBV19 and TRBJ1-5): DGGITQSPKYLFRKEGQNVTLSCEQNLNHDAMYWYRQDPGQGLRLIYYSQIVNDFQKGDIAEGYSVSREKKESFPLTVTSAQKNPTAFYLCASSLGPGQGFLSNQPQHFGDGTRLSIL.

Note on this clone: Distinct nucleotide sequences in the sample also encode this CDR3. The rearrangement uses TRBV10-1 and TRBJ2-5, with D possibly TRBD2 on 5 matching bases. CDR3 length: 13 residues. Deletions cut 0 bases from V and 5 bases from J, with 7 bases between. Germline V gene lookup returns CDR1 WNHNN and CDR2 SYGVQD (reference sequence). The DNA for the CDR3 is TGCGCCAGCAGTGAGTCCCCGGGGGAGACCCAGTACTTC. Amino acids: CASSESPGETQYF.

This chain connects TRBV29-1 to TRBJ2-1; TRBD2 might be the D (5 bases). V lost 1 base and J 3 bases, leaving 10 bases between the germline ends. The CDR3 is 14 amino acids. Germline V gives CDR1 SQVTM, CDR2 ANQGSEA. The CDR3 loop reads CSVEGGGDYNEQFF. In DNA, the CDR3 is TGCAGCGTTGAAGGCGGAGGTGACTACAATGAGCAGTTCTTC.

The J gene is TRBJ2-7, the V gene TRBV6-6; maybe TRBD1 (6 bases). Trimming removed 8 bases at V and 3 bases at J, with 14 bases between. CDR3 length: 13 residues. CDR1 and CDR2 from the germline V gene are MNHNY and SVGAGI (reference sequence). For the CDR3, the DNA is TGTGCCAGCTCGGACAGACCTCACTACGAGCAGTACTTC. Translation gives CASSDRPHYEQYF.

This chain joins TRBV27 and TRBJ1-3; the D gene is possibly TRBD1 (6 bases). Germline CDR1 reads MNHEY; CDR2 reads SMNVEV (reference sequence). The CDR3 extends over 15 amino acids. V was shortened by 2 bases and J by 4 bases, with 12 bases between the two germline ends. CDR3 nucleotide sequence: TGTGCCAGCAGTTTAGTCAGGGGCGCCGGAAACACCATATATTTT. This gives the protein CASSLVRGAGNTIYF.

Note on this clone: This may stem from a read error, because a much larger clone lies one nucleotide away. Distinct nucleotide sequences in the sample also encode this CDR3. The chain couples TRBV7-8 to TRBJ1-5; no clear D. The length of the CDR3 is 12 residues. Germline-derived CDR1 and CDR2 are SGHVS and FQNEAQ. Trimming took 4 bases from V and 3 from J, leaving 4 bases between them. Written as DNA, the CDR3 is TGTGCCAGCAGCTCAACCAATCAGCCCCAGCATTTT. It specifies CASSSTNQPQHF.

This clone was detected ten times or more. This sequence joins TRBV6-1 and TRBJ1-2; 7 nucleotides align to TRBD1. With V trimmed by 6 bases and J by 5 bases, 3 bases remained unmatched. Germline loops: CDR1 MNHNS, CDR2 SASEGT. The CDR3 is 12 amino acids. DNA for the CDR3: TGTGCCAGCAGGGGGGACAGTTATGGCTACACCTTC. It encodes CASRGDSYGYTF.

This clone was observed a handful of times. The CDR3 nucleotides read TGTGCCAGCAGTTTTTTGTCTAATGAAAAACTGTTTTTT. This codes for CASSFLSNEKLFF. The chain employs TRBV28 and TRBJ1-4; D is unclear. V dropped 3 bases and J dropped 3 bases, with 5 bases sitting between them. Germline CDR1 is MDHEN and CDR2 is SYDVKM. The CDR3 runs to 13 residues. The variable domain in full, completed from reference TRBV28 and TRBJ1-4, reads DVKVTQSSRYLVKRTGEKVFLECVQDMDHENMFWYRQDPGLGLRLIYFSYDVKMKEKGDIPEGYSVSREKKERFSLILESASTNQTSMYLCASSFLSNEKLFFGSGTQLSVL.

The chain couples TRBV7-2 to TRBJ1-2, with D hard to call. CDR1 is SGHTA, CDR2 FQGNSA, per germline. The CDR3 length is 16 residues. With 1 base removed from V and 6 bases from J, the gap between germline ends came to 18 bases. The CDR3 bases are TGTGCCAGCAGCTTAGTCGCGATAGGCGTTGTGCATGGCTACACCTTC. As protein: CASSLVAIGVVHGYTF.

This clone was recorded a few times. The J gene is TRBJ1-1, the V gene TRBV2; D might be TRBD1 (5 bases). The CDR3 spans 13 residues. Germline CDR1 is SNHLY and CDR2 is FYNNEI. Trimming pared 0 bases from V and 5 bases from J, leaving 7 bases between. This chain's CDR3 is CASSEAGETEAFF. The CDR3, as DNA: TGTGCCAGCAGTGAAGCGGGGGAAACTGAAGCTTTCTTT.

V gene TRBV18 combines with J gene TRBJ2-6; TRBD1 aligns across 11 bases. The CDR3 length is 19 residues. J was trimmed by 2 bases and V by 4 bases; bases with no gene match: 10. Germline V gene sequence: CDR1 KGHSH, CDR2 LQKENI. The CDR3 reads CASSLRGGQGATGANVLTF. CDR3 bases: TGTGCCAGCTCACTGCGGGGCGGACAGGGGGCTACTGGGGCCAACGTCCTGACTTTC.

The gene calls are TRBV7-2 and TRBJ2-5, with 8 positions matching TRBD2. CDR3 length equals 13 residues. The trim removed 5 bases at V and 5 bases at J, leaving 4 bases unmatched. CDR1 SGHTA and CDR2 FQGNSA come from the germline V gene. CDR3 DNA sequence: TGTGCCAGCAGCACAGCGGGAGCCGAGACCCAGTACTTC. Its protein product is CASSTAGAETQYF.

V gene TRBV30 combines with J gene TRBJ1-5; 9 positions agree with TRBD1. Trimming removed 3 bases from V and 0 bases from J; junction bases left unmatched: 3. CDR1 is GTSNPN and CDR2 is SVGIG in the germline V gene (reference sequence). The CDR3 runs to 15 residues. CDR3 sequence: CAWRGTGYSNQPQHF. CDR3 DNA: TGTGCCTGGAGGGGGACAGGGTATAGCAATCAGCCCCAGCATTTT. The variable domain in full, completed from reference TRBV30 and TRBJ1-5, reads SQTIHQWPATLVQPVGSPLSLECTVEGTSNPNLYWYRQAAGRGLQLLFYSVGIGQISSEVPQNLSASRPQDRQFILSSKKLLLSDSGFYLCAWRGTGYSNQPQHFGDGTRLSIL.

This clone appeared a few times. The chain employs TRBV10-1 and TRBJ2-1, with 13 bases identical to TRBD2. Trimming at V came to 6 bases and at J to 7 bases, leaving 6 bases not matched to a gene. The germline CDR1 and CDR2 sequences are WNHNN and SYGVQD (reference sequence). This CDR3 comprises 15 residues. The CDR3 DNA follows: TGCGCCAGCAGCCTCGGACTAGCGGGAGCGAATGAGCAGTTCTTC. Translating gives CASSLGLAGANEQFF.

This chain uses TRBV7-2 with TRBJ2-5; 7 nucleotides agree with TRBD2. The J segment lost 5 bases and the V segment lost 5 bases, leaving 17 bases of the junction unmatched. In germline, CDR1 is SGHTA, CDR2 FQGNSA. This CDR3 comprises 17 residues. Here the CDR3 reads CASSQRGAGAVFETQYF. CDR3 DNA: TGTGCCAGCAGCCAGAGAGGGGCGGGAGCGGTGTTTGAGACCCAGTACTTC. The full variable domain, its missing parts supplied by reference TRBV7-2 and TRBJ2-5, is GAGVSQSPSNKVTEKGKDVELRCDPISGHTALYWYRQSLGQGLEFLIYFQGNSAPDKSGLPSDRFSAERTGGSVSTLTIQRTQQEDSAVYLCASSQRGAGAVFETQYFGPGTRLLVL.

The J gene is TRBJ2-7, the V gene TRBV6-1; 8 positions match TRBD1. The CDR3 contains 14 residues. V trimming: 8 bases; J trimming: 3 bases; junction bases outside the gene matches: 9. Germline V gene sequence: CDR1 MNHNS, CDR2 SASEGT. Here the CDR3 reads CASLNPGTGYEQYF. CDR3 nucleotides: TGTGCCAGCCTAAATCCCGGGACAGGCTACGAGCAGTACTTC.

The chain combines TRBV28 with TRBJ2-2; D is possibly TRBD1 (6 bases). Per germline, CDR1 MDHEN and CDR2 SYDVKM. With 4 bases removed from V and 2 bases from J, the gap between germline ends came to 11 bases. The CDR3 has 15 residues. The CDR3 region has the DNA TGTGCCAGCAGTTCGCCGGGACACAACACCGGGGAGCTGTTTTTT. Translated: CASSSPGHNTGELFF.

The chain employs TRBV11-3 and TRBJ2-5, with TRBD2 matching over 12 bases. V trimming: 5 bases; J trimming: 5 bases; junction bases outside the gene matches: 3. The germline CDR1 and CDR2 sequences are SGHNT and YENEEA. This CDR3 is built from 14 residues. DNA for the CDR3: TGTGCCAGCAGCCGGACTAGCGGGGTGGAGACCCAGTACTTC. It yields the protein CASSRTSGVETQYF.

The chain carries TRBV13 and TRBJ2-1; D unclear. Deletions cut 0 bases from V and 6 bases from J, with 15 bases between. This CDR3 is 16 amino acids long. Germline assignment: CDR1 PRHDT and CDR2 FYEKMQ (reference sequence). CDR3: CASSLGALSLINEQFF. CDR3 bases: TGTGCCAGCAGCTTAGGGGCACTATCTCTTATCAATGAGCAGTTCTTC. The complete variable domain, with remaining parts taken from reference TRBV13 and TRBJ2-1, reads AAGVIQSPRHLIKEKRETATLKCYPIPRHDTVYWYQQGPGQDPQFLISFYEKMQSDKGSIPDRFSAQQFSDYHSELNMSSLELGDSALYFCASSLGALSLINEQFFGPGTRLTVL.

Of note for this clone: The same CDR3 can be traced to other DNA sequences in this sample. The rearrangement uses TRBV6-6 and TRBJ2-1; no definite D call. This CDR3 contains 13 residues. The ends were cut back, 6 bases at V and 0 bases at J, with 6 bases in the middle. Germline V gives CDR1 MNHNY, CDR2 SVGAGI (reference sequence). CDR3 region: CASSLDSYNEQFF. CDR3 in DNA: TGTGCCAGCAGCCTCGACTCCTACAATGAGCAGTTCTTC.